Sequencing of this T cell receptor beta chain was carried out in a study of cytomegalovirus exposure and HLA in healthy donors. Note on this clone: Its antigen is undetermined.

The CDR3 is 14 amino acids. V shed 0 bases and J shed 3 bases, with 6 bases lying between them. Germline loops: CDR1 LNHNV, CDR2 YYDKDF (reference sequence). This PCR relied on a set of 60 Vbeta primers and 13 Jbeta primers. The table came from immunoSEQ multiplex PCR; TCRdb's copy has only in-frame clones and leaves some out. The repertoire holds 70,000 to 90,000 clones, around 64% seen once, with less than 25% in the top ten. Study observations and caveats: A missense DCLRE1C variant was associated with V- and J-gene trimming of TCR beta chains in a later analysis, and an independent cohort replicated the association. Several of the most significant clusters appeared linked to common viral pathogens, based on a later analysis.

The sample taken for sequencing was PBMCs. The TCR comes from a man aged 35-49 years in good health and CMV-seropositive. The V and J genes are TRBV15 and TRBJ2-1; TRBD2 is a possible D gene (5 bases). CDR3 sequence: CATSRDRGYNEQFF. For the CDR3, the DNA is TGTGCCACCAGCAGAGATCGGGGCTACAATGAGCAGTTCTTC.